A single sample gave rise to the 17 T cell receptor beta chains below, sequenced in a study of CD8 T cells in ankylosing spondylitis. Overall study findings and caveats: Ankylosing spondylitis blood seemed to carry a telltale TCR beta motif made of fewer than 10 highly homologous variants.

The antigens for these receptors are not known. Via MiXCR, TCRdb re-called the 5' RACE reads, giving one row per CDR3 protein. The sample gives around 480,000 distinct CDR3 sequences, roughly a sixth of which show up once; approximately 1% is in the top ten. Material for sequencing was blood, either unsorted or a sorted T cell fraction (not recorded which). These TCRs come from a male donor with ankylosing spondylitis.

The chain joins TRBV7-9 to TRBJ1-2, with D unresolved. From germline, CDR1 is SEHNR and CDR2 FQNEAQ (reference sequence). V shed 1 base and J shed 7 bases, with 7 bases lying between them. The CDR3 has 12 residues. The CDR3 region is CASSLEQTGYTF. The DNA for the CDR3 is TGTGCCAGCAGCTTAGAACAGACTGGCTACACCTTC.

This clonotype has just a few counts. The chain recombines TRBV12-3 or TRBV12-4 with TRBJ1-1; D gene unclear. Trimming removed 6 bases from V and 4 bases from J, with 15 bases in between. The CDR3 length is 14 residues. The CDR3 protein is CASRPNTESTEAFF. CDR3 in DNA: TGTGCCAGCAGACCTAATACAGAGAGCACTGAAGCTTTCTTT.

This clonotype showed up just a few times. CDR3 region: CASRPLGSVNTEAFF. The CDR3 bases are TGCGCCAGCAGACCGCTCGGGTCGGTGAACACTGAAGCTTTCTTT. This chain uses TRBV5-1 with TRBJ1-1, with D uncertain. This CDR3 has 15 amino acids. Germline CDR1 reads SGHRS; CDR2 reads YFSETQ. V was clipped by 5 bases and J by 0 bases, with 14 bases between them.

This clonotype was counted between two and nine times. The rearrangement uses TRBV7-9 and TRBJ2-5; D may be TRBD1 (6 bases). Germline V CDR1 and CDR2: SEHNR, FQNEAQ (reference sequence). V lost 3 bases and J lost 1, with 15 bases in between. This CDR3 contains 16 residues. For the CDR3, the DNA is TGTGCCAGCAGCTTGAATCTACAGGGAACCCAAGAGACCCAGTACTTC. Translating gives CASSLNLQGTQETQYF.

This clonotype came up a few times. The rearrangement uses TRBV6-1 and TRBJ1-1; D not resolved. The germline gives CDR1 MNHNS, CDR2 SASEGT. The CDR3 spans 13 residues. V was shortened by 5 bases and J by 4 bases, with 11 bases between the two germline ends. In nucleotides, the CDR3 is TGTGCCAGCAGTACCCGGGAGGGCACTGAAGCTTTCTTT. It is translated as CASSTREGTEAFF.

The V gene is TRBV25-1, the J gene TRBJ2-5; unclear D gene. Germline assignment: CDR1 MGHDK and CDR2 SYGVNS. The CDR3 has 13 residues. V was cut by 4 bases and J by 4 bases, with 10 bases left in between. DNA for the CDR3: TGTGCCAGCAGTGTAGGAAACCCAGAGACCCAGTACTTC. This gives the protein CASSVGNPETQYF.

This clonotype was seen ten or more times. The rearrangement uses TRBV12-3 or TRBV12-4 and TRBJ1-5; TRBD1 is a possible D gene (6 bases). The CDR3 extends over 16 amino acids. The germline V and J ends were trimmed by 4 bases and 6 bases, with 19 bases remaining between them. CDR3 DNA: TGTGCCAGCAGTTGGGGGCAGGACGTACCCGGTCAGCCCCAGCATTTT. This translates into CASSWGQDVPGQPQHF.

This chain joins TRBV28 and TRBJ2-7, with 7 bases identical to TRBD2. CDR3 length: 14 amino acids. The junction had 8 bases not matched to a gene; V was cut back by 6 bases and J by 3 bases. In germline, CDR1 is MDHEN, CDR2 SYDVKM. The CDR3 spells CASSLTSYSYEQYF. The CDR3, as DNA: TGTGCCAGCAGCCTGACTAGCTACAGCTACGAGCAGTACTTC.

J is TRBJ2-5 and V is TRBV25-1; 9 bases match TRBD1. From germline, CDR1 is MGHDK and CDR2 SYGVNS. Trimming cost V 3 bases and J 4 bases; bases outside gene matches: 6. This CDR3 comprises 15 residues. CDR3: CASSEIRGQGETQYF. CDR3 DNA sequence: TGTGCCAGCAGTGAGATACGGGGACAGGGAGAGACCCAGTACTTC.

This clonotype was seen more than once but under ten times. This rearrangement joins TRBV20-1 to TRBJ2-3, with 7 nucleotides matching TRBD1. The CDR3 sequence is 14 residues long. V shed 3 bases and J 3 bases; nucleotides not matched to a gene: 6. CDR1 DFQATT and CDR2 SNEGSKA come from the germline V gene (reference sequence). The CDR3 DNA reads TGCAGTGCTAGCCATCGACAGGGAACAGATACGCAGTATTTT. Protein sequence: CSASHRQGTDTQYF.

This clonotype has a handful of counts. CDR3 in amino acids: CASSPDRVGVGKNIQYF. DNA for the CDR3: TGTGCCAGCAGCCCAGACAGGGTCGGAGTGGGCAAAAACATTCAGTACTTC. The V call is TRBV7-2, the J call TRBJ2-4; TRBD1 matches 7 bases. V was pared by 5 bases and J by 3 bases, with 13 bases of the junction left unmatched. The CDR3 runs to 17 residues. From germline, CDR1 is SGHTA and CDR2 FQGNSA.

The chain has TRBV7-6 and TRBJ2-1; TRBD1 agrees at 7 bases. The trim removed 0 bases at V and 5 bases at J, leaving 13 bases unmatched. CDR1 is SGHVS, CDR2 FNYEAQ, per germline. This CDR3 has 18 amino acids. The CDR3 region has the DNA TGTGCCAGCAGCTTAGCGGGGTCGACAGGGAACTCTCACAATGAGCAGTTCTTC. As protein: CASSLAGSTGNSHNEQFF.

There are many counts of this clonotype. V is TRBV5-1 and J is TRBJ2-2; unclear D gene. This CDR3 contains 15 residues. Germline V lookup: CDR1 SGHRS, CDR2 YFSETQ. Deletions cut 3 bases from V and 0 bases from J, with 9 bases between. This CDR3 reads CASSSRPTNTGELFF. CDR3 sequence (DNA): TGCGCCAGCAGCTCGAGGCCGACGAACACCGGGGAGCTGTTTTTT.

The V gene is TRBV15, the J gene TRBJ1-1; D ambiguous. Germline loops: CDR1 LNHNV, CDR2 YYDKDF (reference sequence). Trimming removed 1 base at V and 2 bases at J, with 11 bases between. The CDR3 covers 15 residues. The CDR3 protein is CATSRGGQLNTEAFF. DNA for the CDR3: TGTGCCACCAGCAGAGGTGGTCAGCTAAACACTGAAGCTTTCTTT.

The chain couples TRBV29-1 to TRBJ1-1; TRBD1 is a possible D gene (5 bases). Trimming took off 5 bases at V and 3 bases at J, with 10 bases between the two ends. This CDR3 is built from 12 residues. Per the germline V gene, CDR1 is SQVTM and CDR2 is ANQGSEA. The CDR3 nucleotides read TGCAGCGTTCTCTCGGGGGACACTGAAGCTTTCTTT. Its protein is CSVLSGDTEAFF.

The sample holds a few counts of this clonotype. The chain joins TRBV5-1 to TRBJ2-5; 8 bases are shared with TRBD2. The CDR3 has 13 residues. The V segment lost 4 bases and the J segment 6 bases; nucleotides outside the gene matches: 5. Germline loops: CDR1 SGHRS, CDR2 YFSETQ. The CDR3 region has the DNA TGCGCCAGCAGCCAGAGCGGGAGCCAGACCCAGTACTTC. Its translation is CASSQSGSQTQYF.

This clonotype occurred a few times. The gene calls are TRBV6-2 or TRBV6-3 and TRBJ1-1; 7 nucleotides align to TRBD1. After removal of 5 bases from V and 1 base from J, the junction contained 7 bases not matched to a gene. Per germline, CDR1 MNHEY and CDR2 SVGEGT. This CDR3 is built from 15 residues. The DNA for the CDR3 is TGTGCCAGCAGTACTCCGGGACAGCCGAACACTGAAGCTTTCTTT. Protein sequence: CASSTPGQPNTEAFF.